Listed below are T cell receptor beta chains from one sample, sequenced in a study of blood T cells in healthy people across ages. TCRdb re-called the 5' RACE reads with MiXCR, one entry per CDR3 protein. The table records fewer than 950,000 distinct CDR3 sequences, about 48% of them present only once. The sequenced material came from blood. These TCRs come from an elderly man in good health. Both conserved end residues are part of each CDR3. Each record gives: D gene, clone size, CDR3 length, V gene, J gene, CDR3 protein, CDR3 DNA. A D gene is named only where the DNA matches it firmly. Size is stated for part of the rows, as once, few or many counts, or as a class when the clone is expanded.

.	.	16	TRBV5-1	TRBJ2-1	CASSLAPRSSYNEQFF	TGCGCCAGCAGCTTGGCACCCAGGAGCTCCTACAATGAGCAGTTCTTC
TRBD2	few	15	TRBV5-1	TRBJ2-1	CASTTGTSGPHEQFF	TGCGCCAGCACTACCGGGACTAGCGGGCCCCATGAGCAGTTCTTC
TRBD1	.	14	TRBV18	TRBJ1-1	CASSGQTGVTEAFF	TGTGCCAGCTCAGGCCAGACAGGGGTCACTGAAGCTTTCTTT
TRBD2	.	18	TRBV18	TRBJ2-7	CASSPPLGLAGVRYEQYF	TGTGCCAGCTCACCACCGCTGGGACTAGCGGGAGTAAGGTACGAGCAGTACTTC
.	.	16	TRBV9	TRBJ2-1	CASSVVSRPPYNEQFF	TGTGCCAGCAGCGTAGTTTCTAGGCCCCCCTACAATGAGCAGTTCTTC
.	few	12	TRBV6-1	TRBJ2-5	CASSAGGETQYF	TGTGCCAGCAGTGCCGGCGGAGAGACCCAGTACTTC
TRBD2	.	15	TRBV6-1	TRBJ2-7	CAGSEGRGVYYEQYF	TGTGCCGGCAGTGAAGGCCGGGGGGTTTACTACGAGCAGTACTTC
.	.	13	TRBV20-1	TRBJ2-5	CKCGTENQETQYF	TGCAAGTGTGGCACAGAGAACCAAGAGACCCAGTACTTC
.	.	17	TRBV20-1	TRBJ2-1	CSARATTGTYPYNEQFF	TGCAGTGCTAGAGCAACGACGGGGACTTACCCTTACAATGAGCAGTTCTTC
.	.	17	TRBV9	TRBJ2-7	CASSIGELGVGDHEQYF	TGTGCCAGCAGCATAGGGGAACTAGGGGTTGGGGACCACGAGCAGTACTTC